Presented here are 7 T cell receptor beta chains from one specimen sequenced in a study of CD8 T cells in Susac syndrome. After extraction with the RNeasy kit, about 0.5 to 1 ug of the RNA was reverse transcribed using random hexamers. TCRdb passed the immunoSEQ multiplex PCR reads through MiXCR, listing each CDR3 protein once. The table includes around 120,000 distinct CDR3 sequences, around 92% detected once. Sequences were obtained from CD4+ T cells from PBMCs. Receptors originate from a human donor with multiple sclerosis.

This rearrangement joins TRBV20-1 to TRBJ2-1, with 7 bases aligning to TRBD2. The germline gives CDR1 DFQATT, CDR2 SNEGSKA (reference sequence). The CDR3 is made up of 18 amino acids. V lost 6 bases, J lost 5 bases, and 22 bases stayed unmatched. CDR3 coding DNA: TGCAGTGCACGTAGTTTTCACGCGGGAGTAACTAAGAACAATGAGCAGTTCTTC. It encodes CSARSFHAGVTKNNEQFF.

This clonotype appeared once. The rearrangement links TRBV20-1 to TRBJ1-2; a possible D gene is TRBD1 (5 bases). V lost 0 bases to trimming and J lost 8 bases, with 16 bases between them. This CDR3 is built from 14 residues. The germline gives CDR1 DFQATT, CDR2 SNEGSKA (reference sequence). The CDR3 region is CSARDLGQGGGYTF. CDR3 nucleotide sequence: TGCAGTGCTAGAGATCTCGGGCAGGGCGGAGGCTACACCTTC.

This clonotype was detected once. The genes are TRBV12-3 or TRBV12-4 and TRBJ1-1; perhaps TRBD1 as D (5 bases). This CDR3 contains 13 residues. V was trimmed by 4 bases and J by 4 bases, leaving 10 bases between them. The CDR3 nucleotides are TGTGCCAGCAGTTCCCGAAGGGGCACTGAAGCTTTCTTT. Translating gives CASSSRRGTEAFF.

The chain employs TRBV18 and TRBJ1-3; 9 positions match TRBD1. V gave up 6 bases and J gave up 3 bases; unmatched junction bases: 3. Germline values: CDR1 KGHSH, CDR2 LQKENI. The CDR3 covers 14 residues. The CDR3 nucleotides read TGTGCCAGCTCCTCGGACAGGGGTGGAAACACCATATATTTT. Translation gives CASSSDRGGNTIYF.

The V gene is TRBV7-2, the J gene TRBJ1-1; TRBD1 is a possible D gene (6 bases). The CDR3 is 14 amino acids. Germline CDR1 SGHTA, CDR2 FQGNSA. V shed 10 bases and J shed 0 bases, with 15 bases lying between them. The CDR3 region has the DNA TGTGCCACCACCAACCAGGGGATGAACACTGAAGCTTTCTTT. It yields the protein CATTNQGMNTEAFF.

The V call is TRBV5-3, the J call TRBJ1-1, with 10 bases fitting TRBD1. TRBV5-3 falls under the ORF class, with uncertain function. The CDR3 extends over 16 amino acids. V lost 4 bases to trimming and J lost 1 base; unmatched junction nucleotides: 7. The CDR3 here is CARSETGGPTNTEAFF. CDR3 bases: TGTGCCAGAAGCGAGACAGGGGGCCCGACGAACACTGAAGCTTTCTTT.

The chain links TRBV4-2 to TRBJ2-5, with D tentatively TRBD1 (6 bases). V lost 1 base and J lost 2, with 14 bases in between. The CDR3 covers 16 residues. Germline values: CDR1 LGHNA, CDR2 YNFKEQ. The CDR3 DNA is TGTGCCAGCAGCCAAGGAAAACAGGGCCTGCAAGAGACCCAGTACTTC. Translation gives CASSQGKQGLQETQYF.